These 6 T cell receptor beta chains were sequenced from one sample in a study of T cell changes during pregnancy in multiple sclerosis. TCRdb keeps only in-frame clones here, not all; method: immunoSEQ multiplex PCR. The table records more than 45,000 clones, around 93% of them present only once. The source material was CD8+ T cells from peripheral blood mononuclear cells, sampled in the second trimester of pregnancy. Receptors originate from a female donor with multiple sclerosis, enrolled in a pregnancy study.

This chain uses TRBV2 with TRBJ1-1; TRBD1 agrees at 8 bases. The junction had 6 bases not matched to a gene; V was cut back by 2 bases and J by 1 base. Germline CDR1 reads SNHLY; CDR2 reads FYNNEI. This CDR3 is 16 amino acids long. CDR3 in DNA: TGTGCCAGCAGTGAAAGTAAGACAGGGGCGAACACTGAAGCTTTCTTT. Translated: CASSESKTGANTEAFF.

This clone appeared a single time. The chain combines TRBV4-2 with TRBJ2-3, with unresolved D. V lost 0 bases and J 0 bases, leaving 10 bases between the germline ends. This CDR3 has 16 residues. The germline V gene has CDR1 LGHNA and CDR2 YNFKEQ. CDR3 DNA sequence: TGTGCCAGCAGCCAAGACAGCGCCACTAGCACAGATACGCAGTATTTT. Translating it yields CASSQDSATSTDTQYF.

V usage is TRBV6-1 and J usage is TRBJ1-2; D not certain. Germline CDR1 reads MNHNS; CDR2 reads SASEGT. Trimming shortened V by 3 bases and J by 8 bases, and 16 bases separated the two germline ends. The CDR3 runs 14 residues. The CDR3 is CASSETTPAGGYTF. In DNA, the CDR3 is TGTGCCAGCAGTGAGACCACCCCAGCGGGGGGCTACACCTTC.

The CDR3 loop reads CASSVGRGLSGETQYF. The CDR3, as DNA: TGTGCCAGCAGCGTAGGGAGGGGCTTATCAGGAGAGACCCAGTACTTC. The chain employs TRBV9 and TRBJ2-5; the D gene is possibly TRBD2 (6 bases). The CDR3 spans 16 residues. Per the germline V gene, CDR1 is SGDLS and CDR2 is YYNGEE. V lost 0 bases, J lost 4 bases, and 16 bases lay in between.

The V gene is TRBV11-2, the J gene TRBJ2-3; D not certain. Per the germline V gene, CDR1 is SGHAT and CDR2 is FQNNGV. Trimming removed 4 bases from V and 4 bases from J, with 6 bases in between. The CDR3 runs to 12 residues. The CDR3 nucleotides are TGTGCCAGCAGCTGGAGCGCAGATACGCAGTATTTT. This gives the protein CASSWSADTQYF.

The chain couples TRBV11-2 to TRBJ2-1; 10 bases are shared with TRBD2. The V gene end was trimmed by 5 bases and the J gene end by 0 bases; junction bases not matched to a gene: 4. This CDR3 is built from 16 residues. The germline CDR1 and CDR2 sequences are SGHAT and FQNNGV. The chain's CDR3 is CASSTTSGISYNEQFF. As DNA, the CDR3 is TGTGCCAGCAGCACCACTAGCGGGATCTCCTACAATGAGCAGTTCTTC.